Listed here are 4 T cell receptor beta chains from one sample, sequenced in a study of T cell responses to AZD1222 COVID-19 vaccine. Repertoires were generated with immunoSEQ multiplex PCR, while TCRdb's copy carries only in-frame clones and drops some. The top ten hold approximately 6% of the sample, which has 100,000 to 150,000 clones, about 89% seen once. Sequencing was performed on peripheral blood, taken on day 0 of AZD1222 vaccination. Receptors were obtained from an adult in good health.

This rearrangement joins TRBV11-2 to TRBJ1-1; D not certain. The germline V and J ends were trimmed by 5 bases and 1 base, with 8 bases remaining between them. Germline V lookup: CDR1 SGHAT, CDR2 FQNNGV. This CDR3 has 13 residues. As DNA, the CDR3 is TGTGCCAGCAGCATGCAGGAGAACACTGAAGCTTTCTTT. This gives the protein CASSMQENTEAFF.

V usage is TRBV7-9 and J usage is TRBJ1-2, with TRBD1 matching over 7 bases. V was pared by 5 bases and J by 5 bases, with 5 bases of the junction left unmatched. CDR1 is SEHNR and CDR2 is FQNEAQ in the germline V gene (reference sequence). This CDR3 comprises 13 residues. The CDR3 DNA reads TGTGCCAGCAGCCGGACAGGACCTTATGGCTACACCTTC. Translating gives CASSRTGPYGYTF. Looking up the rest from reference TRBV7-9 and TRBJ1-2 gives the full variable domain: DTGVSQNPRHKITKRGQNVTFRCDPISEHNRLYWYRQTLGQGPEFLTYFQNEAQLEKSRLLSDRFSAERPKGSFSTLEIQRTEQGDSAMYLCASSRTGPYGYTFGSGTRLTVV.

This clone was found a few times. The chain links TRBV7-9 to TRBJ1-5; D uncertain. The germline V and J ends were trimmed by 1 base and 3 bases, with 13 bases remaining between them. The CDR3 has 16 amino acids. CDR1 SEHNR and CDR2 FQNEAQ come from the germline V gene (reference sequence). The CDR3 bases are TGTGCCAGCAGCTTAGACACGGGCAGCCTCAATCAGCCCCAGCATTTT. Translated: CASSLDTGSLNQPQHF. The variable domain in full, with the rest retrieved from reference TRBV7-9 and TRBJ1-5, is DTGVSQNPRHKITKRGQNVTFRCDPISEHNRLYWYRQTLGQGPEFLTYFQNEAQLEKSRLLSDRFSAERPKGSFSTLEIQRTEQGDSAMYLCASSLDTGSLNQPQHFGDGTRLSIL.

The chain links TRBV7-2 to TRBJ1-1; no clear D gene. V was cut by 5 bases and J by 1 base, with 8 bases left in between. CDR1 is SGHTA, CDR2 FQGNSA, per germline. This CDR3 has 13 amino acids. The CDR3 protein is CASSPWGNTEAFF. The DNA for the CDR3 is TGTGCCAGCAGCCCTTGGGGGAACACTGAAGCTTTCTTT.